The sequence of this TCR beta chain was determined in a study of regulatory T cells in long-lasting Graves disease. The V gene's germline CDR1 is MNHNS and CDR2 SASEGT. Losses at the gene ends were 7 bases for V and 3 bases for J; bases not matched to a gene: 7. The length of the CDR3 is 14 residues. Arm-PCR with iRepertoire HTBI primers amplified the CDR3 regions for these TCR beta libraries. TCRdb independently ran MiXCR on the multiplex PCR reads; one entry per CDR3 protein. The data contain 350,000 to 500,000 distinct CDR3 sequences, about 14% of them singletons. Time point reported: newly diagnosed GD, antithyroid drugs for less than 3 months. Extracted RNA from PBMCs served as the source of the TCR library. The sample was also linked to a second study, of T cells in Graves' hyperthyroidism and ophthalmopathy. As that report states: The definition of stable Graves' hyperthyroidism was no ophthalmopathy progression within 18 months.

Material: peripheral blood mononuclear cells (PBMCs), obtained at new diagnosis, from a patient treated with antithyroid drugs. V gene TRBV6-1 combines with J gene TRBJ2-7, with 9 bases lining up with TRBD1. The clonotype comes from a woman aged 45 to 65 with Graves disease. CDR3 region: CASNPPGQGYEQYF. CDR3 nucleotide sequence: TGTGCCAGCAACCCCCCGGGACAGGGCTACGAGCAGTACTTC.